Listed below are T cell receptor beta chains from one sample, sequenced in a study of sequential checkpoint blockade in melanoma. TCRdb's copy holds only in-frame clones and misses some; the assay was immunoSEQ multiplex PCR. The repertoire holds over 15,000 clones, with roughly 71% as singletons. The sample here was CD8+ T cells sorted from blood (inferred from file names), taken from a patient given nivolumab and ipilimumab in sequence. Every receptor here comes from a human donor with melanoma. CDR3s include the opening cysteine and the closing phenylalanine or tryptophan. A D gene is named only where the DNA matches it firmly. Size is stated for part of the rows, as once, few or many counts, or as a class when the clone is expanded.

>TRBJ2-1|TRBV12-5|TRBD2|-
TGTGCTAGTCAGATGGGCGGGAGCACCTACAATGAGCAGTTCTTC
CASQMGGSTYNEQFF
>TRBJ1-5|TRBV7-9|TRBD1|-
TGTGCCAGCAGCTCGAACAGGGGGAATCAGCCCCAGCATTTT
CASSSNRGNQPQHF
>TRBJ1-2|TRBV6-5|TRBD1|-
TGTGCCACAGGGGGGGCGGGAGGTTATGGCTACACCTTC
CATGGAGGYGYTF
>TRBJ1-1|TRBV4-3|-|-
TGCGCCAGCAGCCAAGGCGAAATGGAGGGAACTGAAGCTTTCTTT
CASSQGEMEGTEAFF
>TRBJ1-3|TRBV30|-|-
TGTGCCTGTAACCCCAGGACGGGAACTGGAAACACCATATATTTT
CACNPRTGTGNTIYF
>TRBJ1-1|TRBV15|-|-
TGTGCCACCAGCAGAGATCTAGGTGGGAGTGGTGAAGCTTTCTTT
CATSRDLGGSGEAFF
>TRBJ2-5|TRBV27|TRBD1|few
TGTGCCAGCAGTGCGCACAGGGGACCCCAAGAGACCCAGTACTTC
CASSAHRGPQETQYF
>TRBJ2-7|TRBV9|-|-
TGTGCCAGCAGCGAGGGACGGTCAGGGGTCAGGAGCTACGAGCAGTACTTC
CASSEGRSGVRSYEQYF
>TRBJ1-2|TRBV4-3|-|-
TGCGCCAGCACGAAAGAGGGAGACTATGGCTACACCTTC
CASTKEGDYGYTF
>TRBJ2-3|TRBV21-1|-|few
TGTGCCAGCAGCCCTCGACTAGCGGGTATCACAGATACGCAGTATTTT
CASSPRLAGITDTQYF
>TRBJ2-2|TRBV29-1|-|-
TGCAGCGTTGCCGGGCGGGACACCGGGGAGCTGTTTTTT
CSVAGRDTGELFF
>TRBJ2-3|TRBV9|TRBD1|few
TGTGCCAGCAGCACGACAGGGTCGAGCACAGATACGCAGTATTTT
CASSTTGSSTDTQYF
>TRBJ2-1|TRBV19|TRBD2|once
TGTGCCAGTAGTATCGCGCGGGGGGGCTCCTACAATGAGCAGTTCTTC
CASSIARGGSYNEQFF
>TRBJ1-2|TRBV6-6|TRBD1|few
TGTGCCAGCAGTCCAGGGGGAAACTATGGCTACACCTTC
CASSPGGNYGYTF
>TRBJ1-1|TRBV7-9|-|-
TGTGCCAGCAGCTTCGACACGAACACTGAAGCTTTCTTT
CASSFDTNTEAFF
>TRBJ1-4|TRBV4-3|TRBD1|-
TGCGCCAGCAGCCAAGGAAAGGGGGCGGGTGAAAAACTGTTTTTT
CASSQGKGAGEKLFF
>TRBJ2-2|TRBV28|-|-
TGTGCCAGCAGTTTAGGAGGGTCCGGGGAGCTGTTTTTT
CASSLGGSGELFF
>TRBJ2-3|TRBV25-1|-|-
TGTGCCAGCAGTGGGGGGCTCCGGGATACGCAGTATTTT
CASSGGLRDTQYF
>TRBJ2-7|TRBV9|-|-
TGTGCCAGCAGCTCCTCAGGGGCCTCCTACGAGCAGTACTTC
CASSSSGASYEQYF
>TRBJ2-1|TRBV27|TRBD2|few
TGTGCCAGCAGTTCGGGACTAGCGAGGGAGCAGTTCTTC
CASSSGLAREQFF
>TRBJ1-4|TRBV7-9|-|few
TGTGCCAGCAGCCAACTAGGACGTATAGAACTGTTTTTT
CASSQLGRIELFF
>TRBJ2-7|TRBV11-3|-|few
TGTGCCAGCAGCTTGAAGGGGATGGGGTACGAGCAGTACTTC
CASSLKGMGYEQYF
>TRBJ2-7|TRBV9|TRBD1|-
TGTGCCAGCAGCGTAGGGGGGACAGCCTACGAGCAGTACTTC
CASSVGGTAYEQYF
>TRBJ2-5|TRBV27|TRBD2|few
TGTGCCAGCAGTTTATTTAGCGGGGAAGAGACCCAGTACTTC
CASSLFSGEETQYF
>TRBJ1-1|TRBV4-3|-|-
TGCGCCAGCAGCCGCCTGGACAGCAACACTGAAGCTTTCTTT
CASSRLDSNTEAFF
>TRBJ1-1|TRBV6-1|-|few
TGTGCCAGCAATCCCAGAAACACTGAAGCTTTCTTT
CASNPRNTEAFF
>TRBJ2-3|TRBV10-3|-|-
TGTGCCATCAGTGAGTCGAGAGATACGCAGTATTTT
CAISESRDTQYF
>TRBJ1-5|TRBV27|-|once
TGTGCCAGCAGTTTAACTCCCGGGGGCAATCAGCCCCAGCATTTT
CASSLTPGGNQPQHF
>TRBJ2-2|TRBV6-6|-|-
TGTGCCAGCAGTTTCGACTTGGACGGGGAGCTGTTTTTT
CASSFDLDGELFF
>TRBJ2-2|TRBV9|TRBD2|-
TGTGCCAGCAGCGCCAGTTTCGGCGGGGGGAACACCGGGGAGCTGTTTTTT
CASSASFGGGNTGELFF
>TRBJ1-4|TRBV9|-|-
TGTGCCAGCAGCGTAGAGGACAGTCGGGGTGAAAAACTGTTTTTT
CASSVEDSRGEKLFF
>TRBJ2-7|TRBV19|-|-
TGTGCCACCGCCGGGAGGGGGCGCGGGGTCTACGAGCAGTACTTC
CATAGRGRGVYEQYF
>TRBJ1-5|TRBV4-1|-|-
TGCGCCAGCAGCCAAGCCGGTTCCGGACGGGAGAATCAGCCCCAGCATTTT
CASSQAGSGRENQPQHF
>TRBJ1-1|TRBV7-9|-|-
TGTGCCAGCAGCTTAGTGGGGAGGGAAGCTTTCTTT
CASSLVGREAFF
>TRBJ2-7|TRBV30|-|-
TGTGCCTGGAGCATAACCGGGTCTCTCTACGAGCAGTACTTC
CAWSITGSLYEQYF
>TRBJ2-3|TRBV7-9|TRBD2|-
TGTGCCAGCAGCCCGATACGGGGGGAAGGCACAGATACGCAGTATTTT
CASSPIRGEGTDTQYF
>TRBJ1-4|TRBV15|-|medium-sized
TGTGCCACCAGCAGAGATCGGGGGGCTCCAGCTAATGAAAAACTGTTTTTT
CATSRDRGAPANEKLFF
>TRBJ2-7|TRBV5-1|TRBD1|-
TGCGCCAGCAGCTTGCAGGGACAGTCCTACGAGCAGTACTTC
CASSLQGQSYEQYF
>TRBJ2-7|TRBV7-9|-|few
TGTGCCAGCAGCTTAGGTCTCCGAGACTACGAGCAGTACTTC
CASSLGLRDYEQYF
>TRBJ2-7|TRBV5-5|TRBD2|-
TGTGCCAGCAGCTTAGCGCGGGAGGTAGACGAGCAGTACTTC
CASSLAREVDEQYF
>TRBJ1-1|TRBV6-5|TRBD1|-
TGTGCCAGCAGTTACTCGATCAGGGGGACTGAAGCTTTCTTT
CASSYSIRGTEAFF
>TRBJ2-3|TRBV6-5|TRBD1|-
TGTGCCAGCAGTTCAATGACAGGGAATAGGGATACGCAGTATTTT
CASSSMTGNRDTQYF
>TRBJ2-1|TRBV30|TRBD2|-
TGTGCCAGCGGACAGGGCCCGGGACTAGCGGGGGATCCCCTCAACAATGAGCAGTTCTTC
CASGQGPGLAGDPLNNEQFF
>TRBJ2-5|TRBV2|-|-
TGTGCCAGCAGTGAAACCTTCAAGAGTTGGGAGACCCAGTACTTC
CASSETFKSWETQYF
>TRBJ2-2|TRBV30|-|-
TGTGCCTGGAGTGTTGGAGCGGCACGGGAGCTATTTTTT
CAWSVGAARELFF
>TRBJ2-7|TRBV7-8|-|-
TGTGCCAGCAGCTTAGTCGGACTCTACGAGCAGTACTTC
CASSLVGLYEQYF
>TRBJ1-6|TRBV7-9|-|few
TGTGCCAGCAGCCAATCAGCGGGACGGCGTTCACCCCTCCACTTT
CASSQSAGRRSPLHF
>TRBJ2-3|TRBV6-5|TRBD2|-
TGTGCCAGCAGTTACCAAGGTGGGGGGGGTGCAGATACGCAGTATTTT
CASSYQGGGGADTQYF
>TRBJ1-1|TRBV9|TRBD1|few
TGTGCCAGCAGCGTGGACAGGGGAGGCGTGAACACTGAAGCTTTCTTT
CASSVDRGGVNTEAFF